This T cell receptor beta chain was profiled in a study of molecular identifiers for immune sequencing clone quantification. This clonotype was detected ten times or more. V was clipped by 3 bases and J by 0 bases, with 8 bases between them. The CDR3 is made up of 14 amino acids. TCRdb passed the PCR reads through MiXCR, listing each CDR3 protein once. The sample includes approximately 590,000 distinct CDR3 sequences, over 25% seen only once; the top ten take about 0.81%. Sequencing used naive CD8+ T cells from blood, with Jurkat cell RNA spiked in. The sample's subset: FACS-sorted CD8+CD4-CCR7+CD45RA+ naive T cells. The TCR sequence derives from a human donor in good health. Some libraries in this study had Jurkat cell RNA spiked in. The chain couples TRBV12-3 or TRBV12-4 to TRBJ2-5; D is ambiguous. The CDR3 region has the DNA TGTGCCAGCAGTTTGGGGTTTTACCAAGAGACCCAGTACTTC. Translation gives CASSLGFYQETQYF.